This T cell receptor (beta chain) is from a study of blood T cell repertoires in COVID-19. Turning to the study itself: The cDNA or gDNA used as material had been derived from T cells, B-cell-depleted T cells, or PBMCs.

The CDR3 sequence is 14 residues long. Trimming cost V 4 bases and J 4 bases, with 14 bases left between them. The germline V gene encodes CDR1 SGDLS and CDR2 YYNGEE. Original handling: Estimation of nucleated cell counts was performed using reference gene primer amplification. The data were produced by immunoSEQ multiplex PCR, yet TCRdb's version contains in-frame clones alone and is incomplete. V and J calls and clone size are as listed in that table; D and trimming were resolved from the DNA. This repertoire shows about 150,000 clones, around nine tenths found once; its top ten account for over 2%.

The origin of this receptor is a woman older than 75 with COVID-19, enrolled during active disease. Sequencing was performed on peripheral blood. This rearrangement joins TRBV9 to TRBJ1-1; D uncertain. CDR3 sequence reads: CASSRTMFGTEAFF. Here the CDR3 DNA reads TGTGCCAGCAGCAGGACTATGTTTGGCACTGAAGCTTTCTTT.